A single count supports the clone carrying this T cell receptor (beta chain). Its specificity is not known. These data belong to a study of T cells in localized non-small cell lung cancer. Findings of the study overall: Uninvolved adjacent lung had higher T cell clonality than tumor and all other tissues. Adjacent lung had a median about 55 of the 100 largest tumor clones. Elevated circulating T cell density in blood was associated with longer overall survival.

Assay: immunoSEQ multiplex PCR; the TCRdb copy retains only in-frame clones and omits some. Here the sample spans approximately 41,000 clones, 88% being singletons. This TCR was recovered from a female donor over 55 with stage I squamous cell lung carcinoma. The sample was peripheral blood, taken before any cancer treatment.

CDR3 amino acids: CASSPDRAQETQYF. As DNA, the CDR3 is TGCGCCAGCAGCCCAGACAGGGCTCAAGAGACCCAGTACTTC. The V and J genes are TRBV4-3 and TRBJ2-5; 7 bases are a match to TRBD1. The CDR3 is made up of 14 amino acids. The germline gives CDR1 LGHNA, CDR2 YSLEER. With 4 bases clipped from V and 2 bases from J, the junction kept 4 bases outside the gene matches.